This is a list of T cell receptor beta chains from one sample in a study of blood T cells in healthy people across ages. TCRdb reprocessed the 5' RACE reads with MiXCR, giving one entry per CDR3 protein. Of some 1.5 million distinct CDR3 sequences in the sample, 28% are singletons; the top ten hold roughly 8%. Sequenced input: blood. The receptors were gathered from a woman aged 25 to 39 in good health. Both conserved end residues are part of each CDR3. A D gene is named only where the DNA matches it firmly. Rows may omit the clone size; those that give it use once, few, many or a size class.

>TRBV5-1|many|NA|TRBJ2-5
CASSLGPRFQETQYF
TGCGCCAGCAGCTTGGGCCCCCGATTCCAAGAGACCCAGTACTTC
>TRBV4-3|NA|NA|TRBJ1-5
CASSQDKGVGQPQHF
TGCGCCAGCAGCCAAGACAAGGGGGTTGGGCAGCCCCAGCATTTT
>TRBV7-2|NA|NA|TRBJ2-1
CASSSEIGGQFF
TGTGCCAGCAGCTCAGAGATCGGGGGGCAGTTCTTC
>TRBV29-1|few|NA|TRBJ2-1
CSAGGAVVVNEQFF
TGCAGCGCCGGGGGCGCGGTAGTGGTCAATGAGCAGTTCTTC
>TRBV20-1|many|NA|TRBJ2-1
CSASLKRDNEQFF
TGCAGTGCTAGTCTAAAACGGGACAATGAGCAGTTCTTC
>TRBV6-5|NA|NA|TRBJ1-2
CASSLKRLPSSYGYTF
TGTGCCAGCAGTTTAAAGAGATTACCTTCTAGCTATGGCTACACCTTC
>TRBV5-6|NA|TRBD2|TRBJ2-1
CASRGLGQNNEQFF
TGTGCCAGCAGGGGACTAGGCCAAAACAATGAGCAGTTCTTC
>TRBV4-3|NA|TRBD2|TRBJ2-2
CASSQEEVSGRGTGERFF
TGCGCCAGCAGTCAAGAAGAGGTCAGCGGGAGGGGCACCGGGGAGCGGTTTTTT
>TRBV5-1|many|NA|TRBJ2-7
CASTSVSGSGNEQYF
TGCGCCAGCACCTCAGTGTCGGGGAGTGGGAACGAGCAGTACTTC
>TRBV6-6|NA|TRBD1|TRBJ1-5
CASSWGTGSQPQHF
TGTGCCAGCAGTTGGGGGACAGGGTCTCAGCCCCAGCATTTT
>TRBV20-1|many|NA|TRBJ2-7
CSAKTAYEQYF
TGCAGTGCTAAGACAGCCTACGAGCAGTACTTC
>TRBV28|few|NA|TRBJ1-2
CASSFEVPVNGYTF
TGTGCCAGCAGTTTCGAGGTTCCGGTGAACGGCTACACCTTC
>TRBV6-2/TRBV6-3|many|NA|TRBJ2-4
CASSNWPGRGIQYF
TGTGCCAGCAGCAACTGGCCAGGTAGAGGCATTCAGTACTTC
>TRBV6-2/TRBV6-3|NA|TRBD2|TRBJ2-1
CASREYRTSDREQFF
TGTGCCAGCAGGGAATACCGGACTAGCGATCGTGAGCAGTTCTTC
>TRBV27|few|NA|TRBJ1-5
CASSFRTRRQPQHF
TGTGCCAGCAGTTTCCGGACAAGACGGCAGCCCCAGCATTTT
>TRBV30|NA|NA|TRBJ1-2
CAWSQQEGGYTF
TGTGCCTGGAGCCAGCAGGAGGGAGGCTACACCTTC
>TRBV30|few|TRBD2|TRBJ2-1
CASSGTIDNEQFF
TGTGCCTCATCCGGGACTATAGACAATGAGCAGTTCTTC
>TRBV7-2|few|NA|TRBJ2-3
CASSIRGERSTDTQYF
TGTGCCAGCAGCATCCGCGGGGAGCGGAGCACAGATACGCAGTATTTT
>TRBV12-3/TRBV12-4|NA|TRBD1|TRBJ2-7
CASSLTGGDHEQYF
TGTGCCAGCAGTTTGACAGGGGGGGACCACGAGCAGTACTTC
>TRBV5-1|many|TRBD1|TRBJ2-5
CASSFYSPGTGGLETQYF
TGCGCCAGCAGCTTCTACTCACCCGGGACAGGGGGCTTAGAGACCCAGTACTTC
>TRBV5-6|NA|TRBD2|TRBJ2-1
CASNLRSSGSRNEQFF
TGTGCCAGCAACTTGAGGAGTAGCGGGAGTAGGAATGAGCAGTTCTTC
>TRBV20-1|few|NA|TRBJ1-1
CSARPRGVGTEAFF
TGCAGTGCTAGACCGAGGGGAGTGGGGACTGAAGCTTTCTTT
>TRBV12-3/TRBV12-4|NA|TRBD2|TRBJ2-1
CARTPPIGLAGNNEQFF
TGTGCCCGCACCCCTCCAATCGGACTAGCGGGAAACAATGAGCAGTTCTTC
>TRBV2|few|NA|TRBJ1-1
CASRSDMNTEAFF
TGTGCCAGCAGATCCGATATGAACACTGAAGCTTTCTTT
>TRBV5-1|NA|NA|TRBJ2-7
CASSLGQLFSYEQYF
TGCGCCAGCAGCTTGGGACAACTATTCTCTTACGAGCAGTACTTC
>TRBV20-1|NA|NA|TRBJ2-3
CSATRTTDTQYF
TGCAGTGCTACTAGGACCACAGATACGCAGTATTTT
>TRBV7-3|NA|TRBD2|TRBJ2-6
CASSLTYRPAGDGANVLTF
TGTGCCAGCAGCTTAACATACAGACCAGCGGGGGATGGGGCCAACGTCCTGACTTTC
>TRBV13|NA|TRBD2|TRBJ2-7
CASSVPGGDYEQYF
TGTGCCAGCAGCGTTCCGGGAGGCGACTACGAGCAGTACTTC
>TRBV3-1|once|NA|TRBJ2-2
CASSHGYPTNTGELFF
TGTGCCAGCAGCCACGGCTACCCAACGAACACCGGGGAGCTGTTTTTT
>TRBV5-5|NA|TRBD2|TRBJ2-3
CASSLGLAGPTDTQYF
TGTGCCAGCAGCTTGGGACTAGCGGGGCCCACAGATACGCAGTATTTT
>TRBV19|few|NA|TRBJ1-2
CATGQNYGYTF
TGTGCTACGGGACAAAACTATGGCTACACCTTC
>TRBV7-2|NA|NA|TRBJ2-2
CASSSENTGELFF
TGTGCCAGCAGCTCAGAGAACACCGGGGAGCTGTTTTTT
>TRBV5-1|NA|NA|TRBJ2-3
CASSLVASTAHLSTDTQYF
TGCGCCAGCAGCTTGGTGGCTTCGACGGCGCACCTTAGCACAGATACGCAGTATTTT
>TRBV3-1|NA|TRBD2|TRBJ2-3
CASSRTSRPDTQYF
TGTGCCAGCAGCCGGACTAGCAGGCCAGATACGCAGTATTTT
>TRBV5-1|NA|NA|TRBJ2-5
CASSLETGGWETQYF
TGCGCCAGCAGCTTGGAAACCGGGGGATGGGAGACCCAGTACTTC
>TRBV28|NA|NA|TRBJ2-7
CASSPGAAALGQF
TGTGCCAGCAGTCCGGGGGCGGCCGCACTGGGGCAATTC
>TRBV7-9|NA|NA|TRBJ2-1
CASSPQPKPYNEQFF
TGTGCCAGCAGCCCACAGCCGAAGCCCTACAATGAGCAGTTCTTC
>TRBV20-1|NA|NA|TRBJ2-1
CSAADRRGSYNEQFF
TGCAGTGCAGCAGATCGTCGGGGCTCCTACAATGAGCAGTTCTTC
>TRBV27|many|TRBD1|TRBJ2-1
CASSPQTGESYNEQFF
TGTGCCAGCAGTCCACAGACAGGGGAGTCCTACAATGAGCAGTTCTTC
>TRBV4-3|once|NA|TRBJ2-2
CASSQGRCGELFF
TGCGCCAGCAGCCAAGGACGGTGCGGGGAGCTGTTTTTT
>TRBV5-5|NA|TRBD2|TRBJ2-1
CASNAGVGQFF
TGTGCCAGCAACGCGGGGGTGGGGCAGTTCTTC
>TRBV7-2|NA|TRBD2|TRBJ2-3
CASSLRGRGATTDTQYF
TGTGCCAGCAGCTTACGGGGGCGGGGGGCCACCACAGATACGCAGTATTTT
>TRBV9|NA|NA|TRBJ2-3
CASSTRDTHTQYF
TGTGCCAGCAGCACGCGGGACACCCATACGCAGTATTTT
>TRBV21-1|few|NA|TRBJ1-5
CASSKLQGWWNQPQHF
TGTGCCAGCAGCAAGCTCCAGGGTTGGTGGAATCAGCCCCAGCATTTT
>TRBV30|once|NA|TRBJ1-5
CAWSGTVRGQPQHF
TGTGCCTGGAGTGGCACAGTGCGCGGTCAGCCCCAGCATTTT